Sequencing of this TCR beta chain was carried out in a study of shared clonotypes between healthy human individuals (dated by TCRdb to 2019 to 2021). About the full investigation: The cohort comprised two women and three men aged 18 to 49 years. Per donor, leukapheresis produced somewhere between about 0.94 and 8.9 billion PBMCs. To estimate repertoire size and how much clonotypes are shared between individuals, the study performed deep sequencing of blood TCR repertoires from 4 to 6 healthy adults. Per donor, three plates each were used for CD4 naive and CD4 memory, two for CD8 naive, and one for CD8 memory. Different laboratories and diverse techniques were used to prepare libraries and sequence TCR repertoires, to increase sequencing depth and limit assay-specific biases.

TCR CDR3 regions were amplified from genomic DNA by multiplex PCR using the deep immunoSEQ assay. For each cell subset, the extracted genomic DNA was distributed evenly across all wells of several immunoSEQ 96-well plates, and each plate served as one replicate. For sorted subsets, about 200 ng genomic DNA, equal to 30,000 or so T cell genomes, was loaded into each replicate PCR. Purified libraries were quantified with a Qubit 3.0 fluorometer, sized on a Bioanalyzer 2100, and re-quantified with the KAPA Library Quantification kit. Every immunoSEQ 96-well plate was sequenced on a separate single-read 150-cycle Illumina NextSeq 550 flow cell. The original methods were these. Because the immunoSEQ output included only junctional sequences and no quality scores, the filtering could not be the same as the filtering used for full-length reads. Sequences were annotated with PyIR, a Python wrapper for IgBLAST v1.9, using IMGT germline references to assign V/J genes and CDR3. Reads were removed for weak V/J assignments (E-value above 1e-6), missing CDR3, stop codons, out-of-frame junctions, or ambiguous translated residues. V3J clonotypes were defined by identical inferred V gene, J gene, and CDR3 amino acid sequence. Percentage overlap between repertoires was calculated by dividing the number of shared unique clonotypes by the size of the smaller repertoire. RTK rarefaction, the Chao1 estimator, and Recon v2.1 estimates of unobserved clonotypes were used to assess repertoire richness. Generation probabilities for all TCRbeta clonotypes obtained by the gDNA method from a handful of donors were computed using OLGA. In TCRdb, the immuneACCESS table is reduced to in-frame sequences with V and J assigned. These tables do not hold every clone; where another copy was compared, an unresolved V gene accounts for under half, and the others remain unexplained. V, J and clone size derive from that table, while D and trimming were established from the DNA sequence. The sample yields millions of clones; roughly 94% were counted once. In total, the top ten clones hold 0.13% of the sample.

Relative to germline, V is 4 bases shorter and J is 4 bases shorter, with 5 bases between their ends. Inclusive of the bounding cysteine and phenylalanine, the CDR3 is 12 residues long. The retained sequence is limited to the CDR3, 36 bases, with the frame set at the first base. For CDR1 and CDR2, the germline V gene lists ENHRY and SYGVKD. Comment on this clone: Its antigen is unknown. Base-call qualities are not available, and no considerably larger clone is one nucleotide away.

Healthy HIV-negative adults with no recently reported acute infections or vaccinations were included as donors. All donors were Caucasian adults living in Nashville, Tennessee, USA. CD4+ T cells were enriched through magnetic negative selection, after which naive cells were positively selected on CD45RA and the remaining negative fraction served as the memory subset. Blood was collected by leukapheresis, and PBMCs were isolated by Ficoll-Histopaque density gradient centrifugation and then cryopreserved in liquid nitrogen vapor phase. Analytical flow cytometry was used to check the purity and quantity of every magnetically sorted T cell population. From each sorted fraction, genomic DNA was isolated and quantified by UV absorbance on a Nanodrop 2000c. Overall results and qualifications from the work: Sampling was restricted to blood, and TCR repertoires in tissue are likely to differ from TCR repertoires in blood. Because the study included only a small number of donors, the genetic and exposure-history diversity represented was limited. Estimated clonotype richness was generally larger for naive than for memory subsets. Based on pairwise subsampling, the degree of clonotype sharing among donors was expected to be affected by sequencing depth. When a handful of donors were compared, the shared fraction of clonotypes was 5% to 6.5% for naive CD4, less than 4% for naive CD8, 2% to 2.5% for memory CD4, and 0.4% for memory CD8. Clonotypes shared by all four sorted-subset donors showed higher generation probabilities than non-shared clonotypes. Even with the large sequencing depth, rarefaction of the sorted-subset datasets indicated that sequencing was incomplete.

This clonotype originated in a man aged 18 to 29 in good health. Recombination linked TRBV10-3 to TRBJ1-5, with no D gene named confidently. Sequencing used naive CD4+ T cells sorted from blood. What this sample's cell subset or site label stands for: CD45RA+ positively selected. The CDR3 in this case is CAISATNQPQHF. In nucleotides, the sequence is TGTGCCATCAGTGCCACTAATCAGCCCCAGCATTTT.